The 8 T cell receptor beta chains reported below all come from one sample, sequenced in a study of metastatic and nonmetastatic thyroid tumors. Using MiXCR, TCRdb re-called clones from the PCR reads. The sample has 4,900 or so clones; 25% to 35% are singletons. Each patient went into thyroid surgery without having received any treatment. Sequencing was performed on adjacent normal tissue. The receptors here all came from a female donor with papillary thyroid cancer or a benign thyroid nodule (not recorded which). Some clones in this sample may be carry-over from other donors' samples.

This clone was detected a few times. The J gene is TRBJ2-3, the V gene TRBV25-1; 10 bases agree with TRBD1. CDR1 and CDR2 (germline): MGHDK, SYGVNS. The V and J ends lost 4 bases and 3 bases, in that order; junction bases with no gene match: 4. This CDR3 spans 15 amino acids. The CDR3: CASSARTGGTDTQYF. The CDR3 DNA sequence: TGTGCCAGCAGTGCCCGGACAGGGGGAACAGATACGCAGTATTTT.

This clone occurred a few times. This chain uses TRBV29-1 with TRBJ1-1; D is ambiguous. Deletions cut 3 bases from V and 0 bases from J, with 8 bases between. CDR1 and CDR2 from the germline V gene are SQVTM and ANQGSEA. This CDR3 comprises 13 residues. For the CDR3, the DNA is TGCAGCGTTGAGTACGGGATGAACACTGAAGCTTTCTTT. Encoded protein: CSVEYGMNTEAFF.

This clone is labeled as medium-sized. The chain employs TRBV7-2 and TRBJ2-5, with 12 bases matching TRBD2. Germline V gene lookup returns CDR1 SGHTA and CDR2 FQGNSA. The CDR3 runs to 14 residues. The trim removed 4 bases at V and 5 bases at J, leaving 2 bases unmatched. CDR3 sequence reads: CASSSGLAGETQYF. The CDR3 coding sequence is TGTGCCAGCAGCTCCGGACTAGCGGGGGAGACCCAGTACTTC.

This clone is labeled medium-sized (0.01 to 0.1%). The chain uses TRBV20-1 and TRBJ2-3; D tentatively reads TRBD1 or TRBD2 (5 bases each). The V gene lost 6 bases and the J gene lost 1 base, with 17 bases spanning the gap. The CDR3 consists of 15 residues. Germline V gene sequence: CDR1 DFQATT, CDR2 SNEGSKA (reference sequence). The CDR3: CSARGDSIRTDTQYF. The CDR3 nucleotides are TGCAGTGCCCGGGGTGACAGTATCCGCACAGATACGCAGTATTTT.

About this clone itself: A junction boundary mismatches the germline segment, possibly from a read error. This CDR3 reads CSSRPDRFNTEAFF. Written as DNA, the CDR3 is TGTTCCAGCAGACCAGACAGGTTCAACACTGAAGCTTTCTTT. The chain is built from TRBV5-5 and TRBJ1-1, with a weak D call TRBD1 (6 bases). The CDR3 has 14 residues. Germline CDR1 is SGHKS and CDR2 is YYEKEE (reference sequence). Based on the CDR3 plus reference TRBV5-5 and TRBJ1-1, the full variable domain is DAGVTQSPTHLIKTRGQQVTLRCSPISGHKSVSWYQQVLGQGPQFIFQYYEKEERGRGNFPDRFSARQFPNYSSELNVNALLLGDSALYLCSSRPDRFNTEAFFGQGTRLTVV.

This clone occurred a few times. The J gene is TRBJ1-6, the V gene TRBV7-9; 8 bases match TRBD1. This CDR3 spans 13 amino acids. The germline V gene has CDR1 SEHNR and CDR2 FQNEAQ (reference sequence). V lost 5 bases, J lost 10 bases, and 4 bases stayed unmatched. CDR3 bases: TGTGCCAGCAGCATCGACAGGGGATCACCCCTCCACTTT. Translated: CASSIDRGSPLHF.

The rearrangement joins TRBV6-4 to TRBJ1-1; no firm D call. The CDR3 has 13 residues. Trimming removed 3 bases at V and 1 base at J, with 6 bases between. CDR1 and CDR2 (germline): MRHNA, SNTAGT. CDR3 nucleotide sequence: TGTGCCAGCAGTGAGGGGTCGAACACTGAAGCTTTCTTT. This gives the protein CASSEGSNTEAFF.

This clone was detected ten times or more. The chain couples TRBV20-1 to TRBJ2-4, with 12 nucleotides matching TRBD2. Germline assignment: CDR1 DFQATT and CDR2 SNEGSKA (reference sequence). The CDR3 sequence is 18 residues long. V lost 4 bases, J lost 0 bases, and 10 bases stayed unmatched. In nucleotides, the CDR3 is TGCAGTGCTACCCGACTAGCGGGAGAAGCACTAGCCAAAAACATTCAGTACTTC. Encoded protein: CSATRLAGEALAKNIQYF.